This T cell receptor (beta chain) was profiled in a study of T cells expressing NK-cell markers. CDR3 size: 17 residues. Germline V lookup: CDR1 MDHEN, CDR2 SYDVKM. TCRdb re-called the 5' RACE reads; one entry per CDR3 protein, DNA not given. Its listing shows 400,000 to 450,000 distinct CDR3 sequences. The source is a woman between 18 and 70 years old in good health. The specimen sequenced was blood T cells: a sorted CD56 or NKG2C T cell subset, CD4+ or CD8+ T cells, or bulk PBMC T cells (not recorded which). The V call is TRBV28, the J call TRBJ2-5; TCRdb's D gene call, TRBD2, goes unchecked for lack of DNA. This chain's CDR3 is CATHGLAGKTNQETQYF.